The 3 T cell receptor beta chains reported below all come from one sample, sequenced in a study of cytomegalovirus exposure and HLA in healthy donors. PCR used 60 Vbeta primers and 13 Jbeta primers. The repertoire was sequenced with immunoSEQ multiplex PCR; TCRdb's copy has only in-frame clones and lacks some. The sample carries more than 85,000 clones, around 10% recorded once. Material: PBMCs. These receptors came from a man aged 50 to 59 in good health and CMV-seropositive.

This chain's CDR3 is CASSLAFKSLLTGELFF. The CDR3 coding sequence is TGTGCCAGCAGCTTGGCCTTCAAAAGCCTTTTGACCGGGGAGCTGTTTTTT. The chain couples TRBV5-5 to TRBJ2-2, with D uncertain. Germline-derived CDR1 and CDR2 are SGHKS and YYEKEE (reference sequence). The V gene lost 0 bases and the J gene lost 5 bases, with 17 bases spanning the gap. The CDR3 extends over 17 amino acids.

This chain uses TRBV10-3 with TRBJ2-1; D is undetermined. The CDR3 runs 16 residues. The V gene's germline CDR1 is ENHRY and CDR2 SYGVKD. With 2 bases removed from V and 2 bases from J, the gap between germline ends came to 13 bases. This CDR3 is CAISEADSQPYNEQFF. The CDR3 bases are TGTGCCATCAGTGAGGCCGACTCACAACCCTACAATGAGCAGTTCTTC.

This clone was seen more than once but under ten times. The V and J genes are TRBV29-1 and TRBJ2-7; 8 bases are a match to TRBD1. Germline loops: CDR1 SQVTM, CDR2 ANQGSEA. The CDR3 length is 13 residues. Germline trimming cut 6 bases from V and 1 base from J; bases unmatched to any gene: 5. The CDR3 nucleotides are TGCAGCGTCTTAGGACAGGGATCCTACGAGCAGTACTTC. Translation: CSVLGQGSYEQYF.